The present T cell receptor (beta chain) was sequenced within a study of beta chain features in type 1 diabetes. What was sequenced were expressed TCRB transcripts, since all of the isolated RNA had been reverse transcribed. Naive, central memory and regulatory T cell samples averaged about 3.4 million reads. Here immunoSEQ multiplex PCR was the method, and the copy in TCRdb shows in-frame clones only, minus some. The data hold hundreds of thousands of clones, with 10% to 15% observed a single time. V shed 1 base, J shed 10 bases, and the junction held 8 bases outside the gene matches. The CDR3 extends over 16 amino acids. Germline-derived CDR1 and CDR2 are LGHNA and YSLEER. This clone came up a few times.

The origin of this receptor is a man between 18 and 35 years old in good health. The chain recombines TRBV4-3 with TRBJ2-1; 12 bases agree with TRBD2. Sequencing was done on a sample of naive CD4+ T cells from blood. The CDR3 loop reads CASSQGLAGGQGEQFF. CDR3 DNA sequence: TGCGCCAGCAGCCAAGGGCTAGCGGGGGGGCAGGGGGAGCAGTTCTTC.